The 2 T cell receptor beta chains below come from one sample, sequenced in a study of blood T cell repertoires in COVID-19. Sequencing used immunoSEQ multiplex PCR; TCRdb keeps in-frame clones, though not all of them. The sample contains some 150,000 clones, 87% of which appear only once. Sample: peripheral blood. These receptors were taken from a woman between 50 and 59 years old with acute or convalescent COVID-19.

The V and J genes are TRBV20-1 and TRBJ1-2; the D is unclear. The CDR3 runs 10 residues. The germline gives CDR1 DFQATT, CDR2 SNEGSKA (reference sequence). Trimming removed 6 bases at V and 8 bases at J, with 10 bases between. The CDR3 bases are TGCAGTGCCTCCTCAAGCGGCTACACCTTC. Amino acid sequence: CSASSSGYTF.

This clone was observed once. The V call is TRBV18, the J call TRBJ2-5, with a tentative D call TRBD2 (5 bases). The CDR3 is made up of 13 amino acids. Per the germline V gene, CDR1 is KGHSH and CDR2 is LQKENI. Trimming stripped 0 bases from V and 5 bases from J, with 7 bases between. The CDR3 loop is CASSPPGVETQYF. CDR3 coding DNA: TGTGCCAGCTCACCACCGGGAGTGGAGACCCAGTACTTC.